The rows below give T cell receptor beta chains drawn from one sample of a study of blood T cells in healthy people across ages. Each CDR3 protein is one row after TCRdb ran MiXCR on the 5' RACE reads. The table has 1.5 million to 2 million distinct CDR3 sequences, roughly 30% seen once. Sequenced material: blood. These receptors originate from a woman aged 25 to 39 in good health. The CDR3 runs from the conserved cysteine through the conserved F or W. The D gene is left open where the match is weak. Rows give clone size only sometimes, using once, few, many, or a class for an expanded clone.

>TRBV6-5|TRBJ2-7|.|few
TGTGCCAGCAGTTACTCCGAAGCGGGTTCCTACGAGCAGTACTTC
CASSYSEAGSYEQYF
>TRBV7-7|TRBJ1-4|.|.
TGCGCCAGCAGCTTAGCGCAGGGTCCTAATGAAAAACTGTTTTTT
CASSLAQGPNEKLFF
>TRBV7-2|TRBJ1-2|.|.
TGTGCCAGCAGCTCTCCTCCGGGAGCCGGTCGAGGCTACACCTTC
CASSSPPGAGRGYTF
>TRBV24-1|TRBJ1-1|.|.
TGTGCCACCAGTGATTTGGGGGGGATAGAACCTGAAGCTTTCTTT
CATSDLGGIEPEAFF
>TRBV20-1|TRBJ2-5|.|.
TGCAGTGCTAGCACAGTCTCGGGTTCTGGAGAGACCCAGTACTTC
CSASTVSGSGETQYF
>TRBV20-1|TRBJ2-1|TRBD2|.
TGCAGTGCAACGACTAGCAACTATGAGCAGTTCTTC
CSATTSNYEQFF
>TRBV19|TRBJ2-5|.|.
TGTGCCAGCGCTGACAGGATGGGGGAGACCCAGTACTTC
CASADRMGETQYF
>TRBV6-5|TRBJ2-7|TRBD2|once
TGTGCCAGCGGGGGGTATAGCGGGGCCGCCTACGAGCAGTACTTC
CASGGYSGAAYEQYF
>TRBV3-1|TRBJ2-1|.|.
TGTGCCAGCAGCCAAGAAATTGGACGGGGGGCGGGAGACAATGAGCAGTTCTTC
CASSQEIGRGAGDNEQFF
>TRBV7-3|TRBJ1-1|.|.
TGTGCCAGCAGCTTAGTACAAGGGTCTGTCGCTGAAGCTTTCTTT
CASSLVQGSVAEAFF
>TRBV12-3/TRBV12-4|TRBJ2-5|TRBD2|few
TGTGCCAGCAGTTTATTCTGGACTAGCGGGGGGACCCAAGAGACCCAGTACTTC
CASSLFWTSGGTQETQYF
>TRBV3-1|TRBJ2-4|TRBD2|once
TGTGCCAGCAGCCGCCGGCGACTAGCGGGAAAATACGGGCAGTACTTC
CASSRRRLAGKYGQYF
>TRBV2|TRBJ2-7|.|.
TGTGCCAGCAGTATGTCAGGTCGGGCCGAGCAGTACTTC
CASSMSGRAEQYF
>TRBV5-1|TRBJ2-1|TRBD2|once
TGCGCCAGCAGCTTGTTTAGCGGGGGAGACGACAATGAGCAGTTCTTC
CASSLFSGGDDNEQFF
>TRBV2|TRBJ2-7|.|few
TGTGCCAGCACGAGTCAGATTCTTAAAACCTACGAGCAGTACTTC
CASTSQILKTYEQYF
>TRBV10-3|TRBJ2-7|.|.
TGTGCCATCAGTGAGTCGATGGGCACTAGCTTTATCCCCTACGAGCAGTACTTC
CAISESMGTSFIPYEQYF
>TRBV7-2|TRBJ2-2|.|.
TGTGCCAGCAGCTTAGTTCTTGGACTAATGAGCACCGGGGAGCTGTTTTTT
CASSLVLGLMSTGELFF
>TRBV7-3|TRBJ2-1|.|few
TGTGCCAGCAGCTTAGGAGGGGGGATGAGGAATGAGCAGTTCTTC
CASSLGGGMRNEQFF
>TRBV6-1|TRBJ2-4|.|few
TGTGCCAGCAGTGAGAGGCAGAAAACTGGCATTCAGTACTTC
CASSERQKTGIQYF
>TRBV11-3|TRBJ2-1|.|few
TGTGCCAGCAGCCCCGGACAGATGATTTACAATGAGCAGTTCTTC
CASSPGQMIYNEQFF
>TRBV9|TRBJ1-2|.|few
TGTGCCAGCAGCGTAGCGGACCCTACAGGCGCCAATGGCTACACCTTC
CASSVADPTGANGYTF
>TRBV24-1|TRBJ2-1|.|few
TGTGCCACCAGTCGTGGGGCAACCTACAATGAGCAGTTCTTC
CATSRGATYNEQFF
>TRBV2|TRBJ2-6|TRBD1|few
TGTGCCAGCAAAGGTCGGTTGGGACAGGTGTTCTCCGGGGCCAACGTCCTGACTTTC
CASKGRLGQVFSGANVLTF
>TRBV7-9|TRBJ2-3|.|few
TGTGCCAGCAACCCCCGGGACTCAGCAGTAGATACGCAGTATTTT
CASNPRDSAVDTQYF
>TRBV20-1|TRBJ2-5|.|.
TGCAGTGCTCTCGCCGGGACCCCAGGGACCCAGTACTTC
CSALAGTPGTQYF
>TRBV7-2|TRBJ2-3|TRBD2|few
TGTGCCAGCAGCGTGTCGGGAGCGGGAGCAGATACGCAGTATTTT
CASSVSGAGADTQYF
>TRBV3-1|TRBJ2-5|.|few
TGTGCCAGCAGCCAATTTTCCTCGCAAGAGACCCAGTACTTC
CASSQFSSQETQYF
>TRBV12-3/TRBV12-4|TRBJ2-3|.|.
TGTGCCAGCACCAAGGGACGAGACGGCGCAGATACGCAGTATTTT
CASTKGRDGADTQYF
>TRBV2|TRBJ1-1|TRBD1|.
TGTGCCAGCAGTGAGGGACAGATCCTGAACACTGAAGCTTTCTTT
CASSEGQILNTEAFF
>TRBV15|TRBJ1-5|.|.
TGTGCCACCAGCAGAGATAAGGCAGGGACTCAGCCCCAGCATTTT
CATSRDKAGTQPQHF
>TRBV29-1|TRBJ2-3|TRBD2|.
TGCAGCGTTGAAGCGGGAGGGCCAGATACGCAGTATTTT
CSVEAGGPDTQYF
>TRBV10-3|TRBJ2-3|TRBD2|many
TGTGCCATCAGTGAAGGAGCGGGGGTGGATACGCAGTATTTT
CAISEGAGVDTQYF
>TRBV24-1|TRBJ2-5|TRBD2|few
TGTGCCACCAGTAGCGGGAGTGTTGAAGAGACCCAGTACTTC
CATSSGSVEETQYF
>TRBV2|TRBJ1-4|TRBD1|few
TGTGCCAGCAGTTGGGACAGGGAATCAACTAATGAAAAACTGTTTTTT
CASSWDRESTNEKLFF
>TRBV20-1|TRBJ1-6|TRBD1|few
TGCAGTGCTAGAGGGGACAGGGGGTCGTCACCCCTCCACTTT
CSARGDRGSSPLHF
>TRBV29-1|TRBJ2-7|.|many
TGCAGCGCCGGAGGTGGCCAACGCGAGCAGTACTTC
CSAGGGQREQYF
>TRBV6-2/TRBV6-3|TRBJ2-7|.|.
TGTGCCAGCATTTCCCTAAACGACTACAATGAGCAGTACTTC
CASISLNDYNEQYF
>TRBV20-1|TRBJ1-2|.|.
TGCAGTGCTAGACCCCCGGACCACGGGGGCTACACCTTC
CSARPPDHGGYTF
>TRBV10-1|TRBJ2-1|.|few
TGCGCCAGCAGTGAGTCGGTTCACGCTGAGCAGTTCTTC
CASSESVHAEQFF